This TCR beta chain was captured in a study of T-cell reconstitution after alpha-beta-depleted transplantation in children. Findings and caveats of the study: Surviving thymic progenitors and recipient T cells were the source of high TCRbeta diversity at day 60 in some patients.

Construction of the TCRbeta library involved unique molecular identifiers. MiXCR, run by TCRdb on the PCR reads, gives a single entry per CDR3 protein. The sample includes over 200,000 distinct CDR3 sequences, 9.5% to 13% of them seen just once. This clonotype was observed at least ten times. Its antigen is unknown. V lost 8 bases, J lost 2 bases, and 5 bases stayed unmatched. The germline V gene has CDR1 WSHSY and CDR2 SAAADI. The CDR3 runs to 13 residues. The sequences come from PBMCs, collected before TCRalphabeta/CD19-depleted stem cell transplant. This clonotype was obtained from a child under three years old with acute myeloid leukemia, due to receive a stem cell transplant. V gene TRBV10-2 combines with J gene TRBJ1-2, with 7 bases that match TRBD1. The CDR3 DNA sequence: TGCGCCAGCGGGTCAGGGGGAAACTATGGCTACACCTTC. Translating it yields CASGSGGNYGYTF.